One and the same sample provided the 23 T cell receptor beta chains below, sequenced in a study of blood T cell repertoires in COVID-19. Only in-frame clones appear in the TCRdb table, and some are missing; sequencing was by immunoSEQ multiplex PCR. The top ten hold 19% of the sample, which has roughly 110,000 clones, approximately 90% seen once. The source material was peripheral blood. The receptors were sampled from a human donor with acute or convalescent COVID-19. The donor label of this sample is uncertain.

CDR3 loop: CASRPAGGREKLFF. The CDR3, as DNA: TGTGCCAGTAGACCCGCAGGGGGCCGTGAAAAACTGTTTTTT. V is TRBV19 and J is TRBJ1-4; 8 nucleotides align to TRBD1. The trim removed 6 bases at V and 7 bases at J, leaving 7 bases unmatched. The CDR3 is made up of 14 amino acids. CDR1 LNHDA and CDR2 SQIVND come from the germline V gene (reference sequence).

V usage is TRBV19 and J usage is TRBJ2-7, with D unclear. The ends were cut back, 2 bases at V and 0 bases at J, with 20 bases in the middle. The length of the CDR3 is 18 residues. Germline V CDR1 and CDR2: LNHDA, SQIVND (reference sequence). The CDR3 nucleotides read TGTGCCAGTAGTATATACGAGAATTCCCGCCTGCTCTCCTACGAGCAGTACTTC. It specifies CASSIYENSRLLSYEQYF.

This rearrangement joins TRBV28 to TRBJ2-7; weak D call: TRBD1 (5 bases). The CDR3 sequence is 12 residues long. Germline V gene sequence: CDR1 MDHEN, CDR2 SYDVKM. Deletions cut 2 bases from V and 3 bases from J, with 5 bases between. The CDR3 reads CASSLDSYEQYF. CDR3 bases: TGTGCCAGCAGTTTAGACAGCTACGAGCAGTACTTC.

The chain recombines TRBV12-1 with TRBJ1-6; TRBD1, as called in the table, went unchecked against the DNA. TRBV12-1 is classified as a pseudogene. CDR3 length equals 17 residues. Here the CDR3 reads CASSPFWARFYNSPLHF. The CDR3, as DNA: TGTGCCAGCAGCCCCTTCTGGGCGCGATTCTATAATTCACCCCTCCACTTT.

This clone was found a few times. The gene calls are TRBV27 and TRBJ1-2, with D possibly TRBD1 on 5 matching bases. Between the trimmed V and J ends, which lost 3 bases and 4 bases, there was a span of 12 bases. Germline CDR1 and CDR2: MNHEY and SMNVEV (reference sequence). This CDR3 region has 14 residues. The CDR3 DNA follows: TGTGCCAGCAGTTTCATGGGGGGTAGCTATGGCTACACCTTC. Residues: CASSFMGGSYGYTF.

The CDR3, as DNA: TGTGCCAGCACCCTAGGAATGACTGAAGCTTTCTTT. Its translation is CASTLGMTEAFF. This chain connects TRBV7-9 to TRBJ1-1; D gene ambiguous. V gave up 7 bases and J gave up 5 bases, with 11 bases separating them. The germline CDR1 and CDR2 sequences are SEHNR and FQNEAQ (reference sequence). The CDR3 is 12 residues long. Variable domain in full (rest from reference TRBV7-9 and TRBJ1-1): DTGVSQNPRHKITKRGQNVTFRCDPISEHNRLYWYRQTLGQGPEFLTYFQNEAQLEKSRLLSDRFSAERPKGSFSTLEIQRTEQGDSAMYLCASTLGMTEAFFGQGTRLTVV.

The chain recombines TRBV2 with TRBJ2-1; D ambiguous. Germline V lookup: CDR1 SNHLY, CDR2 FYNNEI. The ends were cut back, 0 bases at V and 12 bases at J, with 6 bases in the middle. There are 11 residues in the CDR3. The CDR3 DNA is TGTGCCAGCAGTGAAGCACTATGGCAGTTCTTC. Translating it yields CASSEALWQFF.

For the CDR3, the DNA is TGTGCCAGCAGCCTACTAGCGGGAGGGCCCCAAGAGACCCAGTACTTC. This encodes CASSLLAGGPQETQYF. The chain uses TRBV4-2 and TRBJ2-5; 13 bases line up with TRBD2. V shed 4 bases and J 1 base; nucleotides not matched to a gene: 3. The CDR3 loop spans 16 amino acids. Germline CDR1 reads LGHNA; CDR2 reads YNFKEQ.

This rearrangement joins TRBV20-1 to TRBJ1-5; D uncertain. The V gene lost 3 bases and the J gene lost 5 bases, with 8 bases spanning the gap. Germline CDR1 is DFQATT and CDR2 is SNEGSKA (reference sequence). This CDR3 is 12 amino acids long. The CDR3 bases are TGCAGTGCTAGTCAGGTAGATCAGCCCCAGCATTTT. This gives the protein CSASQVDQPQHF.

The V call is TRBV6-2 or TRBV6-3, the J call TRBJ2-1, with a weak D call TRBD1 (6 bases). Germline CDR1 is MNHEY and CDR2 is SVGEGT. The germline V and J ends were trimmed by 2 bases and 9 bases, with 11 bases remaining between them. The CDR3 has 13 amino acids. CDR3 in amino acids: CASSYGTSSEQFF. Here the CDR3 DNA reads TGTGCCAGCAGTTACGGGACATCCAGTGAGCAGTTCTTC.

Only one count was recorded for this clone. This chain connects TRBV7-9 to TRBJ1-1; D gene ambiguous. V was cut by 2 bases and J by 3 bases, with 7 bases left in between. Germline CDR1 is SEHNR and CDR2 is FQNEAQ (reference sequence). This CDR3 region has 13 residues. CDR3 nucleotides: TGTGCCAGCAGCTTACAGGAACACACTGAAGCTTTCTTT. Protein: CASSLQEHTEAFF.

V is TRBV5-1 and J is TRBJ2-3, with D tentatively TRBD2 (6 bases). The CDR3 has 14 amino acids. Trimming removed 4 bases from V and 6 bases from J, with 15 bases in between. Germline V gene data show CDR1 as SGHRS and CDR2 as YFSETQ. The CDR3 is CASSGGTVVDTQYF. CDR3 coding DNA: TGCGCCAGCAGCGGAGGGACGGTTGTGGATACGCAGTATTTT.

The V and J genes are TRBV6-1 and TRBJ2-1, with unresolved D. CDR3 length equals 15 residues. Between the trimmed V and J ends, which lost 0 bases and 0 bases, there was a span of 6 bases. CDR1 and CDR2 (germline): MNHNS, SASEGT. CDR3 DNA sequence: TGTGCCAGCAGTGAAGCTGTCAGCTCCTACAATGAGCAGTTCTTC. Protein: CASSEAVSSYNEQFF.

The chain couples TRBV3-1 (or the pseudogene TRBV3-2) to TRBJ2-1; the match to TRBD2 covers 8 bases. Germline loops: CDR1 LGHDT, CDR2 YNNKEL (reference sequence). CDR3 length: 16 residues. V lost 0 bases, J lost 2 bases, and 3 bases stayed unmatched. The DNA of the CDR3 is TGTGCCAGCAGCCAAGACACTAGCGGAGCCTACAATGAGCAGTTCTTC. Translated: CASSQDTSGAYNEQFF.

In its sample, this clone was seen once. This chain links TRBV19 with TRBJ2-2, with TRBD2 matching over 14 bases. After removal of 5 bases from V and 7 bases from J, the junction contained 15 bases not matched to a gene. Germline CDR1 is LNHDA and CDR2 is SQIVND (reference sequence). There are 19 residues in the CDR3. CDR3 DNA: TGTGCCAGTAGTCGCCGACTAGCGGGAGGGCTAAAATCGGGCGGGGAGCTGTTTTTT. Encoded protein: CASSRRLAGGLKSGGELFF.

The rearrangement joins TRBV7-2 to TRBJ1-6, with 7 bases that match TRBD1. The CDR3 runs 14 residues. Germline values: CDR1 SGHTA, CDR2 FQGNSA. V was clipped by 5 bases and J by 6 bases; unmatched bases: 4. The CDR3 protein is CASSQGQPNSPLHF. The CDR3 nucleotides read TGTGCCAGCAGCCAGGGACAGCCTAATTCACCCCTCCACTTT.

The chain combines TRBV4-3 with TRBJ1-2; 8 bases fit TRBD1. Germline V gives CDR1 LGHNA, CDR2 YSLEER. V shed 4 bases, J shed 1 base, and the junction held 17 bases outside the gene matches. The CDR3 loop spans 19 amino acids. CDR3 region: CASSPKPLGRGQRNYGYTF. In nucleotides, the CDR3 is TGCGCCAGCAGCCCCAAGCCCTTAGGCAGGGGGCAACGTAACTATGGCTACACCTTC.

This chain joins TRBV7-2 and TRBJ2-7; perhaps TRBD1 as D (6 bases). The ends were cut back, 7 bases at V and 0 bases at J, with 13 bases in the middle. The CDR3 totals 14 residues. Germline-derived CDR1 and CDR2 are SGHTA and FQGNSA. The CDR3 sequence is CASTLMGASYEQYF. The CDR3 DNA sequence: TGTGCCAGCACCCTGATGGGGGCCTCCTACGAGCAGTACTTC.

The chain joins TRBV4-1 to TRBJ2-7; the D is unclear. The V end lost 0 bases, the J end lost 0 bases, and 9 bases lay between the germline ends. Germline assignment: CDR1 MGHRA and CDR2 YSYEKL. The CDR3 runs to 15 residues. CDR3: CASSQDLPSSYEQYF. For the CDR3, the DNA is TGCGCCAGCAGCCAAGACTTGCCCAGCTCCTACGAGCAGTACTTC.

This chain connects TRBV7-2 to TRBJ2-5; tentative D call: TRBD1 (5 bases). Trimming took off 4 bases at V and 5 bases at J, with 14 bases between the two ends. The CDR3 consists of 14 residues. Per germline, CDR1 SGHTA and CDR2 FQGNSA. CDR3 coding DNA: TGTGCCAGCAGCTCCCTAGGGGTAAGGGAGACCCAGTACTTC. Its protein product is CASSSLGVRETQYF.

This clone was found once. This chain uses TRBV12-3 or TRBV12-4 with TRBJ1-3, with D hard to call. This CDR3 is built from 10 residues. Trimming left V 11 bases short and J 2 bases short, with 4 bases between. The CDR3 reads CASTGNTIYF. The CDR3 bases are TGTGCCTCAACTGGAAACACCATATATTTT.

This clone showed up just once. The chain uses TRBV4-2 and TRBJ2-7; tentatively, D is TRBD2 (6 bases). The germline V and J ends were trimmed by 0 bases and 9 bases, with 15 bases remaining between them. Looked up from germline, CDR1 is LGHNA and CDR2 is YNFKEQ. The CDR3 length is 14 residues. CDR3: CASSQDSQSSVQYF. Written as DNA, the CDR3 is TGTGCCAGCAGCCAAGACTCCCAATCTAGCGTGCAGTACTTC.

This chain uses TRBV3-1 (or the pseudogene TRBV3-2) with TRBJ1-6, with a tentative D call TRBD1 (6 bases). This CDR3 spans 14 amino acids. The germline CDR1 and CDR2 sequences are LGHDT and YNNKEL (reference sequence). Trimming took 7 bases from V and 2 from J, leaving 9 bases between them. This CDR3 is CASTPGAYNSPLHF. CDR3 bases: TGTGCCAGCACTCCAGGGGCCTATAATTCACCCCTCCACTTT.